The rows below give T cell receptor beta chains drawn from one sample of a study of CD8 T cells in ankylosing spondylitis. TCRdb passed the 5' RACE reads through MiXCR, listing each CDR3 protein once. This table has fewer than 150,000 distinct CDR3 sequences, about 7% appearing once. Sequenced sample: blood, either unsorted or a sorted T cell fraction (not recorded which). The receptor set was obtained from a female donor with ankylosing spondylitis or in good health (not recorded which). Each CDR3 is given with its conserved first and last residue. The order of the fields is CDR3 protein, CDR3 DNA, J gene, V gene, clone size, CDR3 length, D gene. The D gene is left open where the match is weak. The size entry is marked missing in some rows and otherwise reads once, few, many or a size class.

CDR3 protein: CATSGDPIGTQYF; CDR3 DNA: TGTGCCACCAGTGGAGACCCCATAGGGACCCAGTACTTC; J gene: TRBJ2-5; V gene: TRBV24-1; clone size: many; CDR3 length: 13; D gene: .
CDR3 protein: CASGGANTGELFF; CDR3 DNA: TGTGCCAGCGGCGGGGCGAACACCGGGGAGCTGTTTTTT; J gene: TRBJ2-2; V gene: TRBV27; clone size: .; CDR3 length: 13; D gene: .
CDR3 protein: CASSSSGGTDTQYF; CDR3 DNA: TGCGCCAGCAGCTCTAGCGGGGGCACAGATACGCAGTATTTT; J gene: TRBJ2-3; V gene: TRBV5-1; clone size: many; CDR3 length: 14; D gene: TRBD2
CDR3 protein: CASSQEPSSTEAFF; CDR3 DNA: TGCGCCAGCAGCCAAGAACCCAGTTCCACTGAAGCTTTCTTT; J gene: TRBJ1-1; V gene: TRBV4-1; clone size: many; CDR3 length: 14; D gene: .
CDR3 protein: CSASAGTQRTGELFF; CDR3 DNA: TGCAGTGCTAGCGCCGGGACCCAACGGACCGGGGAGCTGTTTTTT; J gene: TRBJ2-2; V gene: TRBV20-1; clone size: many; CDR3 length: 15; D gene: .
CDR3 protein: CASSSRDTYSNQPQHF; CDR3 DNA: TGTGCCAGCAGTTCCCGGGACACCTATAGCAATCAGCCCCAGCATTTT; J gene: TRBJ1-5; V gene: TRBV12-3/TRBV12-4; clone size: many; CDR3 length: 16; D gene: .
CDR3 protein: CASSNPRRFPWGYTF; CDR3 DNA: TGTGCCAGCAGCAACCCTCGACGGTTTCCGTGGGGCTACACCTTC; J gene: TRBJ1-2; V gene: TRBV6-1; clone size: many; CDR3 length: 15; D gene: .
CDR3 protein: CSAPIGNTIYF; CDR3 DNA: TGCAGTGCCCCTATCGGAAACACCATATATTTT; J gene: TRBJ1-3; V gene: TRBV20-1; clone size: many; CDR3 length: 11; D gene: .
CDR3 protein: CASSRSGVSTEAFF; CDR3 DNA: TGTGCCAGCAGCCGGTCAGGGGTGAGCACTGAAGCTTTCTTT; J gene: TRBJ1-1; V gene: TRBV3-1; clone size: few; CDR3 length: 14; D gene: .
CDR3 protein: CASSLLQGDGYTF; CDR3 DNA: TGTGCCAGCAGCTTACTTCAGGGTGATGGCTACACCTTC; J gene: TRBJ1-2; V gene: TRBV7-9; clone size: .; CDR3 length: 13; D gene: .
CDR3 protein: CASRSGQGAGKDTF; CDR3 DNA: TGTGCCAGCAGATCTGGACAGGGGGCGGGGAAGGACACCTTC; J gene: TRBJ1-2; V gene: TRBV5-6; clone size: many; CDR3 length: 14; D gene: TRBD1
CDR3 protein: CASSQQRASYEQYF; CDR3 DNA: TGCGCCAGCAGCCAGCAGAGGGCTTCTTACGAGCAGTACTTC; J gene: TRBJ2-7; V gene: TRBV4-1; clone size: many; CDR3 length: 14; D gene: .
CDR3 protein: CASSSLDSSGTEAFF; CDR3 DNA: TGCGCCAGCAGCTCACTCGACAGCAGCGGCACTGAAGCTTTCTTT; J gene: TRBJ1-1; V gene: TRBV5-1; clone size: many; CDR3 length: 15; D gene: .